A selection of T cell receptor beta chains follows, all from one sample in a study of blood T cell repertoires in COVID-19. Produced via immunoSEQ multiplex PCR; TCRdb's table is partial and in-frame only. This table has some 260,000 clones, approximately 80% appearing once. The sample taken for sequencing was peripheral blood. These TCRs come from a woman aged 40-49 years with active or convalescent COVID-19. Each CDR3 is given with its conserved first and last residue. A D gene is named only where the DNA matches it firmly. Part of the rows lack a size; the others show once, few, many or a class for expanded clones.

d_gene: NA; abundance: NA; v_gene: TRBV12-3/TRBV12-4; j_gene: TRBJ2-7; CDR3nt: TGTGCCAGCAGTCCCGTGGGCGGTCCAGCGGAGTACTTC; CDR3aa: CASSPVGGPAEYF
d_gene: NA; abundance: NA; v_gene: TRBV5-4; j_gene: TRBJ2-3; CDR3nt: TGTGCCAGCAGCTTGGCCGGGATAGGGACAGATACGCAGTATTTT; CDR3aa: CASSLAGIGTDTQYF
d_gene: NA; abundance: NA; v_gene: TRBV21-1; j_gene: TRBJ1-1; CDR3nt: TGTGCCAGCAGCAACCCCCCTATAGGGGCTCGTCCTGAAGCTTTCTTT; CDR3aa: CASSNPPIGARPEAFF
d_gene: NA; abundance: NA; v_gene: TRBV12-3/TRBV12-4; j_gene: TRBJ2-7; CDR3nt: TGTGCCAGCCAGTGGGCGCAGGGCTACGAGCAGTACTTC; CDR3aa: CASQWAQGYEQYF
d_gene: NA; abundance: NA; v_gene: TRBV30; j_gene: TRBJ1-4; CDR3nt: TGTGCCTGGAGTAAGATAAGGGGTGAAAAACTGTTTTTT; CDR3aa: CAWSKIRGEKLFF
d_gene: TRBD1; abundance: NA; v_gene: TRBV24-1; j_gene: TRBJ1-2; CDR3nt: TGTGCCACCAGTGATCACGGGACAGGGAACTATGGCTACACCTTC; CDR3aa: CATSDHGTGNYGYTF
d_gene: TRBD2; abundance: NA; v_gene: TRBV4-2; j_gene: TRBJ2-2; CDR3nt: TGTGCCAGCAGCCAACTAGCGGCGAACACCGGGGAGCTGTTTTTT; CDR3aa: CASSQLAANTGELFF
d_gene: TRBD1; abundance: NA; v_gene: TRBV9; j_gene: TRBJ1-1; CDR3nt: TGTGCCAGCAGCGTAGGACAGGGGGCCACTGAAGCTTTCTTT; CDR3aa: CASSVGQGATEAFF
d_gene: NA; abundance: NA; v_gene: TRBV14; j_gene: TRBJ1-1; CDR3nt: TGTGCCAGCAGCCAAGACAGGGTCACTGAAGCTTTCTTT; CDR3aa: CASSQDRVTEAFF
d_gene: NA; abundance: NA; v_gene: TRBV11-2; j_gene: TRBJ2-5; CDR3nt: TGTGCCAGCAGCTTAGCGTTGCGACAAGAGACCCAGTACTTC; CDR3aa: CASSLALRQETQYF
d_gene: NA; abundance: few; v_gene: TRBV19; j_gene: TRBJ1-2; CDR3nt: TGTGCCAGTAGTCCCAGTTTGGTGAACTATGGCTACACCTTC; CDR3aa: CASSPSLVNYGYTF
d_gene: TRBD1; abundance: NA; v_gene: TRBV7-9; j_gene: TRBJ1-4; CDR3nt: TGTGCCAGCAGCCCCCGACAGGGACCAAATAATGAAAAACTGTTTTTT; CDR3aa: CASSPRQGPNNEKLFF
d_gene: NA; abundance: once; v_gene: TRBV7-9; j_gene: TRBJ1-1; CDR3nt: TGTGCCAGCAGCCCAACGGACAGTGAAGCTTTCTTT; CDR3aa: CASSPTDSEAFF
d_gene: NA; abundance: NA; v_gene: TRBV3-1/TRBV3-2; j_gene: TRBJ1-3; CDR3nt: TGTGCCAGCAGCCTCCCCAGGGCGGGGGCGCGAAACACCATATATTTT; CDR3aa: CASSLPRAGARNTIYF
d_gene: TRBD1; abundance: few; v_gene: TRBV5-4; j_gene: TRBJ2-5; CDR3nt: TGTGCCAGCAGCTTCGACAGGGGGTTTCAAGAGACCCAGTACTTC; CDR3aa: CASSFDRGFQETQYF
d_gene: NA; abundance: once; v_gene: TRBV18; j_gene: TRBJ1-6; CDR3nt: TGTGCCAGCTCACTATCAGGGGAAGTATATAATTCACCCCTCCACTTT; CDR3aa: CASSLSGEVYNSPLHF
d_gene: TRBD1; abundance: NA; v_gene: TRBV2; j_gene: TRBJ1-1; CDR3nt: TGTGCCGACCGGGACAGGGGAACTGAAGCTTTCTTT; CDR3aa: CADRDRGTEAFF
d_gene: NA; abundance: few; v_gene: TRBV6-6; j_gene: TRBJ1-1; CDR3nt: TGTGCCAGCCGAGCAGGGGTCACTGAAGCTTTCTTT; CDR3aa: CASRAGVTEAFF
d_gene: TRBD1; abundance: once; v_gene: TRBV10-3; j_gene: TRBJ2-3; CDR3nt: TGTGCCATCAGTGACCGGGACAGGGGCACAGATACGCAGTATTTT; CDR3aa: CAISDRDRGTDTQYF
d_gene: TRBD1; abundance: NA; v_gene: TRBV7-9; j_gene: TRBJ1-3; CDR3nt: TGTGCCAGCAGCCCCCGGGACAGGGGGTCTGGAAACACCATATATTTT; CDR3aa: CASSPRDRGSGNTIYF
d_gene: NA; abundance: NA; v_gene: TRBV18; j_gene: TRBJ1-1; CDR3nt: TGTGCCAGCTCACCCTCCGCAGGGCAGACTGAAGCTTTCTTT; CDR3aa: CASSPSAGQTEAFF
d_gene: TRBD1; abundance: NA; v_gene: TRBV5-1; j_gene: TRBJ1-2; CDR3nt: TGCGCCAGCAGCCCCGGGACAGGGGAGGTCTATGGCTACACCTTC; CDR3aa: CASSPGTGEVYGYTF
d_gene: TRBD1; abundance: NA; v_gene: TRBV5-6; j_gene: TRBJ2-1; CDR3nt: TGTGCCAGCAGCCCGGGACAGGGGTTGGGCGATGAGCAGTTCTTC; CDR3aa: CASSPGQGLGDEQFF
d_gene: TRBD1; abundance: NA; v_gene: TRBV6-5; j_gene: TRBJ1-1; CDR3nt: TGTGCCAGCAGTAGGGGGCCGAACACTGAAGCTTTCTTT; CDR3aa: CASSRGPNTEAFF
d_gene: TRBD1; abundance: few; v_gene: TRBV18; j_gene: TRBJ1-2; CDR3nt: TGTGCCAGCTCACCAGGGGGCAGGGGGCCTGCCGACTATGGCTACACCTTC; CDR3aa: CASSPGGRGPADYGYTF
d_gene: NA; abundance: NA; v_gene: TRBV7-9; j_gene: TRBJ1-1; CDR3nt: TGTGCCAGCCTTGGAGAGAACACTGAAGCTTTCTTT; CDR3aa: CASLGENTEAFF
d_gene: NA; abundance: once; v_gene: TRBV28; j_gene: TRBJ2-1; CDR3nt: TGTGCCAGCAGTCCCTGGGTCGGGGATGAGCAGTTCTTC; CDR3aa: CASSPWVGDEQFF
d_gene: TRBD1; abundance: NA; v_gene: TRBV7-9; j_gene: TRBJ1-2; CDR3nt: TGTGCCAGCAGCCCCCTGCGGACAGGGCCCCTTTTAAATGGCTACACCTTC; CDR3aa: CASSPLRTGPLLNGYTF